This TCR beta chain was sequenced for a study of shared clonotypes between healthy human individuals. On the study more broadly: A donor's plate count was three for CD4 naive and three for CD4 memory; CD8 naive had two and CD8 memory one. Study-level points and caveats: Estimated clonotype richness was generally higher in naive than memory subsets. Non-shared clonotypes were found to have lower generation probabilities than the clonotypes that were shared by all four of the sorted-subset donors.

CD45RO-negative CD8 cells positively selected for CCR7 made up the naive population, which excluded terminally differentiated effector memory CD45RA+ cells. The CDR3 has 14 amino acids. The germline CDR1 and CDR2 sequences are SGHAT and FQNNGV. V lost 5 bases and J lost 3; bases outside the gene matches: 5. Of note for this clone: Its specificity is not known.

Assay used: immunoSEQ multiplex PCR; TCRdb lists only in-frame clones, some missing. The repertoire includes hundreds of thousands of clones, more than 95% of them detected once, and less than 0.35% sits in the top ten. This TCR came from a man aged 30-40 years in good health. The chain joins TRBV11-2 to TRBJ1-1; 8 bases match TRBD1. The specimen sequenced was naive CD8+ T cells sorted from blood. CDR3 loop: CASSPETGDTEAFF. CDR3 sequence (DNA): TGTGCCAGCAGCCCAGAGACAGGGGACACTGAAGCTTTCTTT.